This TCR beta chain was sequenced during a study of cytomegalovirus exposure and HLA in healthy donors. Study findings and constraints: TCR beta V- and J-gene trimming was later associated with a missense DCLRE1C variant. Later analysis revealed greater clonal expansion in HLA-associated TCR beta chains than in equally common others. Productive status was seen about 87% or about 30% of the time for most TCR beta V segments in an earlier analysis. The study put around 180 TCR beta chains on its list as cytomegalovirus-associated.

Amplification used 60 Vbeta primers and 13 Jbeta primers. Sequenced by immunoSEQ multiplex PCR; TCRdb stores in-frame clones only, minus some. This repertoire shows fewer than 200,000 clones, around 80% found once; its top ten account for around 2.4%. The table lists this clone with a count of one. The antigen remains unidentified. Per the germline V gene, CDR1 is LGHNA and CDR2 is YNFKEQ. The CDR3 is 17 residues long. V dropped 0 bases and J dropped 1 base, with 16 bases sitting between them. The chain uses TRBV4-2 and TRBJ2-7, with D tentatively TRBD2 (6 bases). Source material: PBMCs. The TCR was taken from a female donor in good health and CMV-seronegative. The CDR3 sequence: CASSQDSIRGISYEQYF. The CDR3 DNA follows: TGTGCCAGCAGCCAAGATAGCATCCGGGGGATTTCCTACGAGCAGTACTTC.